A single sample is the source of the 22 T cell receptor beta chains below, sequenced in a study of T cells after yellow fever vaccination. From the 5' RACE reads, TCRdb called clonotypes with MiXCR, one entry per CDR3 protein. This table has tens of thousands of distinct CDR3 sequences, roughly 10% appearing once. Sequenced material: PBMCs, either bulk or a sorted T-cell subset (CD4+, CD8+, memory, or dextramer-sorted; not recorded which), taken more than 13 days after the first yellow fever vaccination. These receptors were collected from a man between 18 and 29 years old who received the YFV17D yellow fever vaccine.

The table lists this clonotype with many counts. The CDR3 spells CASSLQASTDTQYF. The DNA of the CDR3 is TGTGCCAGCAGCTTACAGGCTAGCACAGATACGCAGTATTTT. The rearrangement joins TRBV7-8 to TRBJ2-3, with D uncertain. V was clipped by 2 bases and J by 0 bases, with 6 bases between them. Germline V gene data show CDR1 as SGHVS and CDR2 as FQNEAQ. The CDR3 is 14 residues long. Complete variable domain (other parts from reference TRBV7-8 and TRBJ2-3): GAGVSQSPRYKVAKRGQDVALRCDPISGHVSLFWYQQALGQGPEFLTYFQNEAQLDKSGLPSDRFFAERPEGSVSTLKIQRTQQEDSAVYLCASSLQASTDTQYFGPGTRLTVL.

In its sample, this clonotype was seen many times. The chain carries TRBV7-9 and TRBJ1-5; 12 nucleotides line up with TRBD1. Germline V lookup: CDR1 SEHNR, CDR2 FQNEAQ (reference sequence). The CDR3 runs to 16 residues. V was pared by 8 bases and J by 3 bases, with 8 bases of the junction left unmatched. The chain's CDR3 is CASRPGQGAFNQPQHF. CDR3 bases: TGTGCCAGCCGCCCGGGACAGGGGGCGTTCAATCAGCCCCAGCATTTT.

This clonotype was seen repeatedly, ten times or more. The chain joins TRBV27 to TRBJ1-4, with no clear D. The CDR3 covers 14 residues. CDR1 and CDR2 (germline): MNHEY, SMNVEV (reference sequence). Trimming took 10 bases from V and 0 from J, leaving 12 bases between them. DNA for the CDR3: TGTGCCACCAGGCGGGCCTCAACTAATGAAAAACTGTTTTTT. This translates into CATRRASTNEKLFF.

This clonotype was recorded at least ten times. V and J are TRBV7-9 and TRBJ2-2; 8 nucleotides match TRBD2. The germline V gene has CDR1 SEHNR and CDR2 FQNEAQ (reference sequence). Trimming removed 6 bases from V and 6 bases from J; junction bases left unmatched: 9. The CDR3 has 15 residues. The CDR3 region has the DNA TGTGCCAGCAGGTTTACAGGACTAGCTGCCGGGGAGCTGTTTTTT. Encoded protein: CASRFTGLAAGELFF.

This clonotype has ten or more counts. This rearrangement joins TRBV3-1 to TRBJ1-6; 8 bases fit TRBD1. Trimming at V came to 1 base and at J to 8 bases, leaving 1 base not matched to a gene. Germline-derived CDR1 and CDR2 are LGHDT and YNNKEL (reference sequence). The CDR3 consists of 14 residues. This chain's CDR3 is CASSQAGGYSPLHF. CDR3 DNA: TGTGCCAGCAGCCAAGCAGGGGGCTATTCACCCCTCCACTTT. The whole variable domain, remainder taken from reference TRBV3-1 and TRBJ1-6, is DTAVSQTPKYLVTQMGNDKSIKCEQNLGHDTMYWYKQDSKKFLKIMFSYNNKELIINETVPNRFSPKSPDKAHLNLHINSLELGDSAVYFCASSQAGGYSPLHFGNGTRLTVT.

The sample holds a few counts of this clonotype. V is TRBV20-1 and J is TRBJ1-4; 9 bases are shared with TRBD1. J was trimmed by 5 bases and V by 7 bases; bases with no gene match: 8. Germline values: CDR1 DFQATT, CDR2 SNEGSKA (reference sequence). The CDR3 is 14 residues long. The CDR3 is CSVPRGQGNEKLFF. In DNA form, the CDR3 reads TGCAGTGTTCCGAGGGGACAGGGAAATGAAAAACTGTTTTTT.

This clonotype was picked up many times. This chain joins TRBV20-1 and TRBJ2-1; D could derive from TRBD1 or TRBD2 (6 bases each). Trimming pared 3 bases from V and 4 bases from J, leaving 16 bases between. Germline CDR1 DFQATT, CDR2 SNEGSKA (reference sequence). The CDR3 covers 15 residues. Here the CDR3 DNA reads TGCAGTGCTAGCAGGAGGGTACAGGGTTACAATGAGCAGTTCTTC. It codes for CSASRRVQGYNEQFF.

Only a few counts were recorded for this clonotype. The V call is TRBV5-4, the J call TRBJ2-7, with D maybe TRBD1 (8 bases). Germline values: CDR1 SGHNT, CDR2 YYREEE (reference sequence). Deletions cut 6 bases from V and 2 bases from J, with 15 bases between. CDR3 length: 14 amino acids. The CDR3 region has the DNA TGTGCCAGCACCCGGACAGGGACTACCTACGAGCAGTACTTC. Its protein is CASTRTGTTYEQYF.

This clonotype was seen ten or more times. The CDR3 protein is CASSQDFGVHTF. The CDR3 DNA reads TGTGCCAGCAGCCAAGATTTTGGGGTCCACACCTTC. The rearrangement joins TRBV4-2 to TRBJ1-2; D unclear. The CDR3 extends over 12 amino acids. From germline, CDR1 is LGHNA and CDR2 YNFKEQ. With 0 bases removed from V and 12 bases from J, the gap between germline ends came to 11 bases.

This clonotype has at least ten counts. The rearrangement uses TRBV5-5 and TRBJ1-5; weak D call: TRBD1 (5 bases). V lost 2 bases and J 5 bases, leaving 8 bases between the germline ends. CDR1 and CDR2 (germline): SGHKS, YYEKEE (reference sequence). This CDR3 contains 13 residues. In DNA, the CDR3 is TGTGCCAGCAGCTTAGGCAGGGATCAGCCCCAGCATTTT. The encoded protein is CASSLGRDQPQHF. Full variable domain (outside the CDR3, taken from reference TRBV5-5 and TRBJ1-5): DAGVTQSPTHLIKTRGQQVTLRCSPISGHKSVSWYQQVLGQGPQFIFQYYEKEERGRGNFPDRFSARQFPNYSSELNVNALLLGDSALYLCASSLGRDQPQHFGDGTRLSIL.

This clonotype has a count of ten or more. V gene TRBV5-1 combines with J gene TRBJ1-5, with D maybe TRBD1 (6 bases). V lost 4 bases to trimming and J lost 7 bases, with 18 bases between them. Germline CDR1 reads SGHRS; CDR2 reads YFSETQ. The CDR3 loop spans 15 amino acids. CDR3 nucleotides: TGCGCCAGCAGCGAACAGGGACATTTAGGACAGCCCCAGCATTTT. Protein product: CASSEQGHLGQPQHF.

This clonotype is labeled medium-sized. The rearrangement links TRBV7-9 to TRBJ1-6; D gene ambiguous. This CDR3 spans 14 amino acids. The germline V and J ends were trimmed by 2 bases and 3 bases, with 5 bases remaining between them. Germline V gene data show CDR1 as SEHNR and CDR2 as FQNEAQ (reference sequence). The CDR3 DNA reads as TGTGCCAGCAGCTTACAGGACTATAATTCACCCCTCCACTTT. This encodes CASSLQDYNSPLHF.

This clonotype was seen at least ten times. The chain uses TRBV4-2 and TRBJ1-1; no clear D. The CDR3 runs to 16 residues. The germline CDR1 and CDR2 sequences are LGHNA and YNFKEQ. Trimming removed 0 bases at V and 0 bases at J, with 11 bases between. The CDR3 bases are TGTGCCAGCAGCCAAGATTCCGGTAAACTGAACACTGAAGCTTTCTTT. It encodes CASSQDSGKLNTEAFF.

This clonotype was found many times. The V and J genes are TRBV7-9 and TRBJ2-5; D might be TRBD1 or TRBD2, each matching 5 bases. With 3 bases removed from V and 2 bases from J, the gap between germline ends came to 13 bases. The germline gives CDR1 SEHNR, CDR2 FQNEAQ (reference sequence). The CDR3 sequence is 15 residues long. In DNA, the CDR3 is TGTGCCAGCAGCTTGGAAACGGGGCTGCAAGAGACCCAGTACTTC. As protein: CASSLETGLQETQYF.

This clonotype came up many times. This chain links TRBV4-3 with TRBJ2-5, with D perhaps being TRBD1 or TRBD2 (5 bases each). Trimming stripped 3 bases from V and 2 bases from J, with 16 bases between. CDR3 length: 16 residues. The V gene's germline CDR1 is LGHNA and CDR2 YSLEER. The CDR3 reads CASSQGPGAGQETQYF. The CDR3 DNA sequence: TGCGCCAGCAGCCAGGGCCCCGGGGCAGGGCAAGAGACCCAGTACTTC.

This chain connects TRBV13 to TRBJ2-7; a possible D gene is TRBD1 (5 bases). This CDR3 spans 13 amino acids. V was trimmed by 10 bases and J by 6 bases, leaving 19 bases between them. Germline lookup yields CDR1 PRHDT and CDR2 FYEKMQ (reference sequence). DNA for the CDR3: TGTGCCATGAGCCCAGGGCTCCCCTGCGAGCAGTACTTC. This translates into CAMSPGLPCEQYF.

This clonotype was counted only a few times. The J gene is TRBJ2-1, the V gene TRBV12-3 or TRBV12-4, with 10 bases matching TRBD2. J gave up 15 bases and V 6 bases, and 8 bases lay outside the gene matches. The CDR3 has 12 residues. The CDR3 DNA follows: TGTGCCAGCAGCCGTAGCGGGGGGCTGGGGTTCTTC. It specifies CASSRSGGLGFF.

This clonotype has a count of ten or more. This chain links TRBV12-3 or TRBV12-4 with TRBJ1-6; 11 bases are shared with TRBD1. CDR3 length equals 13 residues. Trimming took 8 bases from V and 8 from J; bases not matched to a gene: 2. CDR3 DNA sequence: TGTGCCAGCGGGGGACAGGGGGATTCACCCCTCCACTTT. Translated: CASGGQGDSPLHF.

As concerns this clonotype: A much more abundant neighbour one base away suggests this may be a read error. V and J are TRBV5-1 and TRBJ2-3, with 8 bases fitting TRBD1. CDR1 is SGHRS, CDR2 YFSETQ, per germline. Trimming removed 0 bases from V and 1 base from J; junction bases left unmatched: 7. The CDR3 consists of 17 residues. The CDR3 sequence: CASSLATDRVGTDTQYF. CDR3 nucleotides: TGCGCCAGCAGCTTGGCCACGGACAGGGTTGGCACAGATACGCAGTATTTT.

Concerning this clonotype itself: A much larger clone sits a single nucleotide away, making a read error possible. The missing conserved phenylalanine or tryptophan at the end of this CDR3 makes a read error likely. This chain uses TRBV24-1 with TRBJ2-5; maybe TRBD2 (5 bases). The germline CDR1 and CDR2 sequences are KGHDR and SFDVKD. Trimming removed 4 bases at V and 4 bases at J, with 12 bases between. The CDR3 length is 14 residues. The CDR3 loop reads CATSEASRGETQYL. The CDR3 DNA sequence: TGTGCCACCAGTGAAGCTAGCCGGGGAGAGACCCAGTACTTA.

This clonotype was counted many times. The chain has TRBV20-1 and TRBJ1-1; D gene unclear. Germline V gene lookup returns CDR1 DFQATT and CDR2 SNEGSKA (reference sequence). The CDR3 has 13 residues. V dropped 7 bases and J dropped 3 bases, with 15 bases sitting between them. For the CDR3, the DNA is TGCAGTGTTCAAGAGGGCCGGGACACTGAAGCTTTCTTT. Its protein product is CSVQEGRDTEAFF.

This clonotype has more than one count but fewer than ten. The rearrangement links TRBV12-3 or TRBV12-4 to TRBJ1-1, with D uncertain. This CDR3 is built from 13 residues. V lost 3 bases and J lost 6, with 11 bases in between. CDR3 nucleotide sequence: TGTGCCAGCAGTTTTATTTTGACCCCTGAAGCTTTCTTT. Its translation: CASSFILTPEAFF.